This T cell receptor (beta chain) was sequenced in a study of OX40 agonist ivuxolimab in advanced cancers. Describing the broader study: Ivuxolimab was a fully human IgG2 agonistic monoclonal antibody targeting the costimulatory receptor OX40 (CD134). Intravenous ivuxolimab was administered to patients every 2 weeks at six dose levels: 0.01, 0.1, 0.3, 1.5, 3 and 10 mg/kg. Among the approximately 54 dose-escalation patients, some 19 had hepatocellular carcinoma, about 15 melanoma, 9 renal cell carcinoma and 9 head and neck cancer. The dose-escalation cohort was 82.7% male with a mean age of roughly 60 years, ranging from 23 to 79. Patients were allowed to have had prior anti-PD-1, anti-PD-L1 or anti-CTLA-4 therapy, and approximately 41% of the dose-escalation patients had previously received checkpoint inhibitors. Partial responses were achieved by three dose-escalation patients, of whom one had hepatocellular carcinoma and two had cutaneous melanoma. Peripheral TCRbeta sequencing was intended to test whether TCR sequence diversity was altered and clonal T-cell expansion was caused by ivuxolimab. The paper reports the monotherapy dose-escalation portion (N ≈ 52 patients) of the phase I ivuxolimab trial. Broad study findings and their caveats: Low levels of normalized T-cell clonal expansion were also seen in some nonresponding patients. At doses of 0.1 to 3.0 mg/kg, clonal expansion of both CD4+ and CD8+ blood T cells was observed from baseline to week 6. The antigen specificity of the peripheral T cells that underwent clonal expansion was not determined. On average, CD8+ T cells showed more expanded clones than CD4+ T cells after ivuxolimab. Partial responders in the 0.1-3.0 mg/kg groups had among the lowest normalized peripheral clonal expansion, especially among CD8+ T cells.

As concerns this clone: No cognate antigen has been identified for it. Base qualities are not provided; no much larger clone lies one nucleotide away.

The trial excluded patients who had a history of autoimmune disease or were on systemic immunosuppression. Peripheral blood for TCR sequencing was collected from all dose cohorts at baseline, on cycle 4 day 1, and on cycle 7 day 1. The samples were drawn from a first-in-human, open-label, multicenter phase I dose-escalation trial of ivuxolimab. Adults with locally advanced or metastatic melanoma, renal cell carcinoma, hepatocellular carcinoma or head and neck squamous cell carcinoma were enrolled in the trial. Before TCR sequencing, CD4+ T cells and CD8+ T cells from peripheral blood were sorted into separate populations. From the cysteine up to the phenylalanine, the CDR3 has a length of 15 residues. CDR3 DNA only is kept here, 45 bases in frame from base 1. CDR1 SGHRS and CDR2 YFSETQ were looked up in the germline V gene. After removal of 4 bases from V and 2 bases from J, the junction retains 2 bases not matched to a gene.

To sequence the TCRbeta CDR3 region, genomic DNA was isolated from the sorted cells. TCRbeta CDR3 regions were sequenced using the immunoSEQ Assay. Entries here come from immuneACCESS through TCRdb and include only in-frame sequences with V and J called. Some clones fail to appear in such tables; in the studies checked, an unresolved V gene covers under half of the shortfall, and the cause of the remainder is unknown. A total of about 62,000 clones appear in this sample, 75% to 90% of them only once. 4% of the sample lies in the top ten. The sample in question was CD4+ or CD8+ T cells sorted from blood, obtained in a trial of the OX40 agonist ivuxolimab. This clonotype was obtained from an adult with an advanced solid tumor such as melanoma, head and neck, liver or kidney cancer. The chain was built from TRBV5-1 and TRBJ2-6; TRBD1 fits 8 bases in the junction. The DNA sequence reads TGCGCCAGCAGCCCACAGGGGGCTGGGGCCAACGTCCTGACTTTC. Its product reads: CASSPQGAGANVLTF.